Below, 22 T cell receptor beta chains from the same sample are listed, as sequenced in a study of cytomegalovirus exposure and HLA in healthy donors. PCR amplification relied on 60 Vbeta primers (plus 13 Jbeta primers). The data were produced by immunoSEQ multiplex PCR, yet TCRdb's version contains in-frame clones alone and is incomplete. The sample shows approximately 190,000 clones, roughly 13% of them seen only once. Sequencing input: PBMCs. These receptors all stem from a man aged 50-60 years in good health and CMV-seropositive.

A few counts support this clone. The CDR3 sequence: CASSQVVGRSGNTIYF. The CDR3 DNA sequence: TGTGCCAGCAGCCAAGTGGTCGGGAGGTCTGGAAACACCATATATTTT. This chain joins TRBV14 and TRBJ1-3; the D is unclear. The CDR3 spans 16 residues. Germline assignment: CDR1 SGHDN and CDR2 FVKESK. Trimming took off 1 base at V and 1 base at J, with 11 bases between the two ends.

V is TRBV7-9 and J is TRBJ2-3, with no clear D. The CDR3 is 13 residues long. Germline lookup yields CDR1 SEHNR and CDR2 FQNEAQ (reference sequence). The V end lost 2 bases, the J end lost 4 bases, and 7 bases lay between the germline ends. The CDR3 DNA is TGTGCCAGCAGCTTATTATATCCAGATACGCAGTATTTT. Its protein product is CASSLLYPDTQYF.

The CDR3 bases are TGCGCCAGCAGTGTACAGGGGCAGGGCAATCAGCCCCAGCATTTT. Encoded protein: CASSVQGQGNQPQHF. The rearrangement joins TRBV10-2 to TRBJ1-5, with TRBD1 matching over 7 bases. The CDR3 consists of 15 residues. V lost 4 bases, J lost 2 bases, and 5 bases stayed unmatched. From germline, CDR1 is WSHSY and CDR2 SAAADI.

This chain's CDR3 is CASSAAGGADTQYF. The CDR3 DNA sequence: TGTGCCAGCAGCGCTGCCGGTGGAGCAGATACGCAGTATTTT. The gene calls are TRBV7-3 and TRBJ2-3; D ambiguous. The CDR3 sequence is 14 residues long. V was clipped by 5 bases and J by 4 bases, with 13 bases between them. Germline CDR1 is SGHTA and CDR2 is FQGTGA.

On this clone: At one of its ends the junction is not consistent with the germline gene, which may arise from a read error. Other DNA sequences from this sample encode an identical CDR3 as well. V gene TRBV5-1 combines with J gene TRBJ1-1, with TRBD1 matching over 7 bases. Germline CDR1 SGHRS, CDR2 YFSETQ. CDR3 length equals 16 residues. Written as DNA, the CDR3 is TGCGCCAGCAGTTTGGAGGGGGACAGTTGGAACACTGAAGCTTTCTTT. Its protein product is CASSLEGDSWNTEAFF.

The chain couples TRBV7-9 to TRBJ2-2; 7 nucleotides match TRBD1. The germline gives CDR1 SEHNR, CDR2 FQNEAQ (reference sequence). The CDR3 loop spans 15 amino acids. J gave up 6 bases and V 3 bases, and 7 bases lay outside the gene matches. In DNA, the CDR3 is TGTGCCAGCAGCTTTGACAGGGACCCACCCGGGGAGCTGTTTTTT. It encodes CASSFDRDPPGELFF.

The CDR3 loop is CASSHRSSRDSLRYF. CDR3 coding DNA: TGTGCCAGCAGCCACCGGAGCTCGAGGGACAGCTTAAGGTACTTC. The chain links TRBV11-3 to TRBJ2-7; 7 nucleotides align to TRBD1. Germline values: CDR1 SGHNT, CDR2 YENEEA. The CDR3 is 15 amino acids. V lost 5 bases to trimming and J lost 12 bases; unmatched junction nucleotides: 19.

This clone appeared a few times. The chain has TRBV27 and TRBJ1-1, with D perhaps matching TRBD1 (6 bases). Trimming took off 3 bases at V and 4 bases at J, with 15 bases between the two ends. The germline CDR1 and CDR2 sequences are MNHEY and SMNVEV (reference sequence). The CDR3 totals 15 residues. The CDR3 spells CASSFSTGFGTEAFF. For the CDR3, the DNA is TGTGCCAGCAGTTTCTCCACAGGGTTCGGCACTGAAGCTTTCTTT.

V usage is TRBV5-4 and J usage is TRBJ2-7; maybe TRBD1 (7 bases). The length of the CDR3 is 13 residues. CDR1 is SGHNT, CDR2 YYREEE, per germline (reference sequence). The CDR3: CASSLPGQQGGDV. The CDR3 bases are TGTGCCAGCAGCTTGCCGGGACAGCAGGGCGGGGATGTC.

This clone was recorded a few times. The rearrangement joins TRBV27 to TRBJ1-6; 9 bases agree with TRBD1. Trimming removed 8 bases from V and 10 bases from J; junction bases left unmatched: 12. This CDR3 has 15 residues. Germline CDR1 MNHEY, CDR2 SMNVEV (reference sequence). CDR3 coding DNA: TGTGCCAGCCGGACCGGGACAGGGACTCTATCACCCCTCCACTTT. It translates to CASRTGTGTLSPLHF.

The rearrangement joins TRBV19 to TRBJ2-1; 13 nucleotides agree with TRBD2. V was pared by 8 bases and J by 9 bases, with 7 bases of the junction left unmatched. The CDR3 is 14 amino acids. Per germline, CDR1 LNHDA and CDR2 SQIVND (reference sequence). The CDR3 DNA is TGTGCCAGTGCGAGGACTAGCGGGGGCGGTGAGCAGTTCTTC. This sequence encodes CASARTSGGGEQFF.

This clone appeared a few times. V usage is TRBV10-3 and J usage is TRBJ1-6; TRBD1 matches at 7 bases. Trimming removed 10 bases from V and 7 bases from J; junction bases left unmatched: 10. The CDR3 contains 14 residues. Looked up from germline, CDR1 is ENHRY and CDR2 is SYGVKD. The CDR3 DNA sequence: TGTGCCACGAGGATGGGACAGTCAAATTCACCCCTCCACTTT. Protein sequence: CATRMGQSNSPLHF.

The chain joins TRBV27 to TRBJ1-4; no definite D call. Germline V gene sequence: CDR1 MNHEY, CDR2 SMNVEV (reference sequence). Trimming removed 7 bases from V and 5 bases from J, with 5 bases in between. The length of the CDR3 is 11 residues. DNA of the CDR3: TGTGCCAGCAAGGAGAATGAAAAACTGTTTTTT. The encoded protein is CASKENEKLFF.

This clone was seen only a few times. The V and J genes are TRBV10-3 and TRBJ1-1; 7 bases are shared with TRBD1. V trimming: 6 bases; J trimming: 6 bases; junction bases outside the gene matches: 4. Germline-derived CDR1 and CDR2 are ENHRY and SYGVKD. There are 12 residues in the CDR3. CDR3 sequence (DNA): TGTGCCATCAGAGGGGGCATCGCTGAAGCTTTCTTT. Translated: CAIRGGIAEAFF.

The gene calls are TRBV7-3 and TRBJ2-5; D possibly corresponds to TRBD2 (5 bases). The germline V gene has CDR1 SGHTA and CDR2 FQGTGA. V lost 5 bases to trimming and J lost 3 bases, with 10 bases between them. The CDR3 totals 13 residues. The CDR3 DNA is TGTGCCAGCAGCCTTACGGGGAAAGAGACCCAGTACTTC. Translating gives CASSLTGKETQYF.

The chain combines TRBV7-6 with TRBJ2-2; tentative D call: TRBD1 (6 bases). Per the germline V gene, CDR1 is SGHVS and CDR2 is FNYEAQ. V lost 7 bases to trimming and J lost 2 bases, with 11 bases between them. The CDR3 is 14 amino acids. The CDR3 region has the DNA TGTGCCAGCACGGGACAACTTAACACCGGGGAGCTGTTTTTT. This translates into CASTGQLNTGELFF.

There are a few counts of this clone. The chain recombines TRBV7-2 with TRBJ2-1, with D maybe TRBD1 (6 bases). CDR3 length: 14 amino acids. V dropped 5 bases and J dropped 6 bases, with 14 bases sitting between them. CDR1 is SGHTA, CDR2 FQGNSA, per germline. The CDR3 protein is CASSHPDRTNEQFF. The CDR3 region has the DNA TGTGCCAGCAGCCACCCGGACAGAACCAATGAGCAGTTCTTC.

This clone came up a few times. The chain employs TRBV6-5 and TRBJ1-6; D is perhaps TRBD1 (5 bases). CDR1 is MNHEY, CDR2 SVGAGI, per germline. V lost 3 bases and J lost 10, with 16 bases in between. The CDR3 has 15 residues. The CDR3 loop reads CASSYKAGKRSPLHF. The CDR3 DNA reads TGTGCCAGCAGTTATAAGGCAGGGAAGAGATCACCCCTCCACTTT.

In its sample, this clone was seen a few times. The chain combines TRBV4-3 with TRBJ2-3; TRBD2 might be the D (7 bases). Per the germline V gene, CDR1 is LGHNA and CDR2 is YSLEER. V was shortened by 3 bases and J by 2 bases, with 12 bases between the two germline ends. The CDR3 has 15 residues. This CDR3 reads CASSQGGGPTDTQYF. The CDR3 DNA is TGCGCCAGCAGCCAGGGGGGGGGCCCCACAGATACGCAGTATTTT.

This clone was detected only a few times. V usage is TRBV4-3 and J usage is TRBJ2-3; TRBD1 is a possible D gene (7 bases). Germline values: CDR1 LGHNA, CDR2 YSLEER. CDR3 length: 17 amino acids. V shed 0 bases and J shed 4 bases, with 17 bases lying between them. CDR3 in DNA: TGCGCCAGCAGCCAAGATTTCGCAGGGGGGCCCTCAGATACGCAGTATTTT. It yields the protein CASSQDFAGGPSDTQYF.

The gene calls are TRBV11-3 and TRBJ1-1; D is unresolved. Germline values: CDR1 SGHNT, CDR2 YENEEA. Trimming shortened V by 5 bases and J by 5 bases, and 15 bases separated the two germline ends. There are 14 residues in the CDR3. The DNA for the CDR3 is TGTGCCAGCAGCCTCAAAGGGAGGAGGACTGAAGCTTTCTTT. It codes for CASSLKGRRTEAFF.

This sequence joins TRBV6-1 and TRBJ1-5, with a possible D match to TRBD1 (5 bases). V lost 7 bases to trimming and J lost 0 bases, with 10 bases between them. The CDR3 loop spans 14 amino acids. The germline V gene encodes CDR1 MNHNS and CDR2 SASEGT. Here the CDR3 reads CASTGRDSNQPQHF. The CDR3 nucleotides read TGTGCCAGCACCGGCAGGGATAGCAATCAGCCCCAGCATTTT.